One and the same sample provided the 30 T cell receptor beta chains below, sequenced in a study of OX40 agonist ivuxolimab in advanced cancers. The protocol was immunoSEQ multiplex PCR, while the TCRdb copy is restricted to in-frame clones and leaves out a portion. The sample yields more than 100,000 clones, roughly 91% seen once. The specimen comprised CD4+ or CD8+ T cells sorted from blood, sampled in a trial of the OX40 agonist ivuxolimab. The receptors were gathered from an adult with an advanced solid tumor such as melanoma, head and neck, liver or kidney cancer.

V usage is TRBV15 and J usage is TRBJ1-2; TRBD1 agrees at 7 bases. Germline CDR1 LNHNV, CDR2 YYDKDF (reference sequence). This CDR3 has 12 amino acids. V lost 3 bases and J lost 5; bases outside the gene matches: 0. The CDR3 nucleotides read TGTGCCACCAGCAGGGACAGGTATGGCTACACCTTC. This translates into CATSRDRYGYTF.

The chain recombines TRBV7-8 with TRBJ1-1, with D hard to call. CDR3 length: 15 residues. The germline V and J ends were trimmed by 1 base and 6 bases, with 15 bases remaining between them. Germline V gene data show CDR1 as SGHVS and CDR2 as FQNEAQ. The CDR3 loop reads CASSLVASLGAEAFF. CDR3 nucleotides: TGTGCCAGCAGCTTAGTGGCCTCTCTCGGCGCTGAAGCTTTCTTT.

This clone was counted only a few times. This chain connects TRBV28 to TRBJ1-5; no reliable D call. The ends were cut back, 2 bases at V and 6 bases at J, with 14 bases in the middle. Germline CDR1 reads MDHEN; CDR2 reads SYDVKM. This CDR3 is built from 15 residues. CDR3 DNA: TGTGCCAGCAGTTTACCTTTGGGTACGGGTCAGCCCCAGCATTTT. This sequence encodes CASSLPLGTGQPQHF. The full variable domain, with the rest looked up from reference TRBV28 and TRBJ1-5, is DVKVTQSSRYLVKRTGEKVFLECVQDMDHENMFWYRQDPGLGLRLIYFSYDVKMKEKGDIPEGYSVSREKKERFSLILESASTNQTSMYLCASSLPLGTGQPQHFGDGTRLSIL.

With respect to this clone: The same CDR3 also results from other DNA sequences found in this sample. V gene TRBV10-3 combines with J gene TRBJ1-2; the match to TRBD1 covers 8 bases. CDR1 and CDR2 from the germline V gene are ENHRY and SYGVKD. This CDR3 has 14 residues. The V gene end was trimmed by 0 bases and the J gene end by 7 bases; junction bases not matched to a gene: 4. The CDR3 nucleotides read TGTGCCATCAGTGAGTCCCAGGGGGCGTCTGGCTACACCTTC. It is translated as CAISESQGASGYTF.

The chain couples TRBV27 to TRBJ2-3; tentatively, D is TRBD2 (5 bases). CDR3 length: 15 residues. Trimming pared 3 bases from V and 1 base from J, leaving 11 bases between. Germline CDR1 reads MNHEY; CDR2 reads SMNVEV (reference sequence). CDR3 nucleotide sequence: TGTGCCAGCAGTTTTGGGGAGTTGGGCACAGATACGCAGTATTTT. As protein: CASSFGELGTDTQYF.

The chain has TRBV5-4 and TRBJ2-3; tentatively, D is TRBD2 (5 bases). The CDR3 runs 17 residues. CDR1 is SGHNT and CDR2 is YYREEE in the germline V gene (reference sequence). V lost 2 bases and J 0 bases, leaving 16 bases between the germline ends. The CDR3 bases are TGTGCCAGCAGCTTAGTGGGAGCTCCACTGAGCACAGATACGCAGTATTTT. Encoded protein: CASSLVGAPLSTDTQYF.

A few counts support this clone. The genes are TRBV30 and TRBJ1-1; a weak D match, TRBD1 (5 bases). Germline loops: CDR1 GTSNPN, CDR2 SVGIG (reference sequence). This CDR3 contains 15 residues. With 0 bases removed from V and 3 bases from J, the gap between germline ends came to 14 bases. Here the CDR3 DNA reads TGTGCCTGGAGTGTGTGGGGGACCGGGGACACTGAAGCTTTCTTT. Translation: CAWSVWGTGDTEAFF.

V and J are TRBV7-2 and TRBJ2-7; D might be TRBD2 (7 bases). V shed 7 bases and J shed 0 bases, with 25 bases lying between them. Looked up from germline, CDR1 is SGHTA and CDR2 is FQGNSA. The CDR3 sequence is 18 residues long. The CDR3 coding sequence is TGTGCCAGCACCTCCGTGCGGCGGGGGCCGACAAGCTCCTACGAGCAGTACTTC. Translated, it gives CASTSVRRGPTSSYEQYF.

This clone was recorded once. V and J are TRBV5-1 and TRBJ2-1; maybe TRBD2 (5 bases). Germline V CDR1 and CDR2: SGHRS, YFSETQ. V was pared by 1 base and J by 5 bases, with 16 bases between. The CDR3 sequence is 16 residues long. Here the CDR3 reads CASSLRKDSLNNEQFF. The CDR3 DNA reads TGCGCCAGCAGCTTGAGGAAGGACTCGCTGAACAATGAGCAGTTCTTC.

This clone was observed a handful of times. V usage is TRBV30 and J usage is TRBJ1-2, with a tentative D call TRBD1 (5 bases). Per the germline V gene, CDR1 is GTSNPN and CDR2 is SVGIG (reference sequence). The CDR3 loop spans 15 amino acids. V was shortened by 0 bases and J by 4 bases, with 15 bases between the two germline ends. The CDR3 bases are TGTGCCTGGAGTGTCGGGGGATATCACATCTATGGCTACACCTTC. It is translated as CAWSVGGYHIYGYTF.

The rearrangement joins TRBV7-2 to TRBJ2-5; D is ambiguous. The germline CDR1 and CDR2 sequences are SGHTA and FQGNSA. V was clipped by 3 bases and J by 5 bases, with 10 bases between them. This CDR3 region has 13 residues. CDR3 nucleotides: TGTGCCAGCAGCTTGGGCCTTCAGGAGACCCAGTACTTC. Amino acids: CASSLGLQETQYF.

The chain uses TRBV11-2 and TRBJ1-2, with a possible D match to TRBD1 (5 bases). Germline V gene sequence: CDR1 SGHAT, CDR2 FQNNGV. This CDR3 has 15 residues. V dropped 0 bases and J dropped 6 bases, with 14 bases sitting between them. The CDR3 coding sequence is TGTGCCAGCAGCTTAGATGCAGGGAAGGCGGATGGCTACACCTTC. Translating it yields CASSLDAGKADGYTF. Full variable domain (outside the CDR3, taken from reference TRBV11-2 and TRBJ1-2): EAGVAQSPRYKIIEKRQSVAFWCNPISGHATLYWYQQILGQGPKLLIQFQNNGVVDDSQLPKDRFSAERLKGVDSTLKIQPAKLEDSAVYLCASSLDAGKADGYTFGSGTRLTVV.

This chain's CDR3 is CASSRTALSSYEQYF. The CDR3 coding sequence is TGTGCCAGCAGCAGGACAGCCTTGAGCTCCTACGAGCAGTACTTC. V is TRBV9 and J is TRBJ2-7, with D perhaps matching TRBD1 (6 bases). Germline values: CDR1 SGDLS, CDR2 YYNGEE. V lost 4 bases and J lost 0, with 14 bases in between. This CDR3 is 15 amino acids long.

This rearrangement joins TRBV5-3 to TRBJ1-2; unclear D gene. TRBV5-3 is an ORF, with its function uncertain. Trimming stripped 8 bases from V and 4 bases from J, with 21 bases between. This CDR3 spans 15 amino acids. The CDR3 protein is CASSTRTPGGYGYTF. The CDR3 nucleotides read TGTGCCAGCAGCACCAGGACCCCAGGCGGCTATGGCTACACCTTC.

This clone was counted once. The gene calls are TRBV6-5 and TRBJ1-4; 8 bases line up with TRBD1. Trimming at V came to 0 bases and at J to 7 bases, leaving 7 bases not matched to a gene. The CDR3 sequence is 16 residues long. Germline V gene data show CDR1 as MNHEY and CDR2 as SVGAGI. CDR3: CASSYSLTGEGEKLFF. CDR3 sequence (DNA): TGTGCCAGCAGTTACTCCTTGACAGGGGAGGGTGAAAAACTGTTTTTT.

In regard to this clone: A read error may produce the germline difference seen at one junction end. This sequence joins TRBV27 and TRBJ2-7; D gene ambiguous. The CDR3 spans 15 residues. Germline assignment: CDR1 MNHEY and CDR2 SMNVEV (reference sequence). CDR3 residues: CASSLVSGASFEQYF. The CDR3 DNA reads as TGTGCCAGCAGCTTAGTTTCAGGAGCCTCCTTCGAGCAGTACTTC.

This chain links TRBV6-1 with TRBJ1-3; D is unclear. Trimming took 4 bases from V and 4 from J, leaving 14 bases between them. CDR1 and CDR2 from the germline V gene are MNHNS and SASEGT. The CDR3 has 15 residues. CDR3 bases: TGTGCCAGCAGTGTTGGCAGGCCCCAGGGAAACACCATATATTTT. This translates into CASSVGRPQGNTIYF.

The chain has TRBV5-4 and TRBJ1-4; TRBD1 matches 7 bases. CDR1 SGHNT and CDR2 YYREEE come from the germline V gene (reference sequence). CDR3 length equals 15 residues. Trimming took 1 base from V and 5 from J; bases not matched to a gene: 5. The CDR3 region has the DNA TGTGCCAGCAGCTTGACGGGACAGCAAAATGAAAAACTGTTTTTT. It encodes CASSLTGQQNEKLFF. Full variable domain (missing parts from reference TRBV5-4 and TRBJ1-4): ETGVTQSPTHLIKTRGQQVTLRCSSQSGHNTVSWYQQALGQGPQFIFQYYREEENGRGNFPPRFSGLQFPNYSSELNVNALELDDSALYLCASSLTGQQNEKLFFGSGTQLSVL.

The CDR3 bases are TGTGCCAGCAGCTTAGTACAGGTTAACGGCTACACCTTC. Protein product: CASSLVQVNGYTF. The chain has TRBV7-2 and TRBJ1-2; tentatively, D is TRBD1 (5 bases). The CDR3 is 13 amino acids. The V end was cut by 1 base, the J end by 8 bases, with 11 bases between. Germline V CDR1 and CDR2: SGHTA, FQGNSA.

This chain links TRBV27 with TRBJ1-2; D is unresolved. V was shortened by 8 bases and J by 4 bases, with 20 bases between the two germline ends. CDR1 is MNHEY and CDR2 is SMNVEV in the germline V gene (reference sequence). This CDR3 has 15 residues. The CDR3 DNA reads TGTGCCAGCCTCCCGGATCTTTCGAGGCCCTATGGCTACACCTTC. The encoded protein is CASLPDLSRPYGYTF.

V is TRBV6-5 and J is TRBJ1-1; D unclear. Germline values: CDR1 MNHEY, CDR2 SVGAGI. Trimming left V 0 bases short and J 4 bases short, with 6 bases between. This CDR3 has 13 residues. As DNA, the CDR3 is TGTGCCAGCAGTTACTCACCAGTCACTGAAGCTTTCTTT. Its translation: CASSYSPVTEAFF.

V gene TRBV18 combines with J gene TRBJ2-6, with 9 bases identical to TRBD2. The germline gives CDR1 KGHSH, CDR2 LQKENI. This CDR3 region has 18 residues. Trimming took 5 bases from V and 0 from J; bases not matched to a gene: 8. In nucleotides, the CDR3 is TGTGCCAGCTCAGCCCGACTAGCGGACTCCTCTGGGGCCAACGTCCTGACTTTC. It encodes CASSARLADSSGANVLTF.

In its sample, this clone was seen once. This chain connects TRBV7-2 to TRBJ2-3, with 9 bases aligning to TRBD2. Germline V CDR1 and CDR2: SGHTA, FQGNSA. The V segment lost 1 base and the J segment 3 bases; nucleotides outside the gene matches: 2. This CDR3 is 15 amino acids long. The CDR3: CASSLGLAETDTQYF. The CDR3 nucleotides are TGTGCCAGCAGCTTAGGACTAGCGGAAACAGATACGCAGTATTTT.

This rearrangement joins TRBV9 to TRBJ2-3; 7 bases are a match to TRBD1. Per the germline V gene, CDR1 is SGDLS and CDR2 is YYNGEE. The CDR3 spans 16 residues. V shed 1 base and J 0 bases; nucleotides not matched to a gene: 5. Here the CDR3 DNA reads TGTGCCAGCAGCGTACGAGGGGGCGATAGCACAGATACGCAGTATTTT. It translates to CASSVRGGDSTDTQYF.

This chain connects TRBV4-1 to TRBJ1-4; the D gene is possibly TRBD1 (6 bases). Trimming removed 3 bases at V and 4 bases at J, with 9 bases between. CDR1 and CDR2 (germline): MGHRA, YSYEKL. This CDR3 comprises 14 residues. This CDR3 reads CASSQGRGNEKLFF. The CDR3 nucleotides read TGCGCCAGCAGCCAGGGCAGGGGTAATGAAAAACTGTTTTTT.

This clone turned up a few times. V usage is TRBV5-1 and J usage is TRBJ1-2; no clear D. Trimming took off 3 bases at V and 6 bases at J, with 9 bases between the two ends. The CDR3 runs 12 residues. CDR1 SGHRS and CDR2 YFSETQ come from the germline V gene. In nucleotides, the CDR3 is TGCGCCAGCAGCTCGTGGAGGGATGGCTACACCTTC. The encoded protein is CASSSWRDGYTF.

This clone is a singleton in its sample. This chain links TRBV7-8 with TRBJ1-5; 12 nucleotides agree with TRBD1. Germline V gives CDR1 SGHVS, CDR2 FQNEAQ. Trimming cost V 5 bases and J 7 bases; bases outside gene matches: 9. CDR3 length: 16 residues. CDR3 bases: TGTGCCAGCAGCCTACTGGGACAGGGGGCCGGCCAGCCCCAGCATTTT. As protein: CASSLLGQGAGQPQHF.

This chain links TRBV11-2 with TRBJ1-4, with D perhaps matching TRBD1 (6 bases). CDR1 is SGHAT and CDR2 is FQNNGV in the germline V gene. The V and J ends lost 3 bases and 5 bases respectively, with 10 bases between them. The CDR3 consists of 14 residues. The CDR3 spells CASSFWQGNEKLFF. CDR3 DNA: TGTGCCAGCAGCTTCTGGCAGGGGAATGAAAAACTGTTTTTT.

The chain employs TRBV7-8 and TRBJ2-7; 8 bases line up with TRBD2. Per the germline V gene, CDR1 is SGHVS and CDR2 is FQNEAQ. CDR3 length: 15 amino acids. With V trimmed by 3 bases and J by 3 bases, 7 bases remained unmatched. The CDR3 bases are TGTGCCAGCAGCTTTATAGCGGGACCCGACTACGAGCAGTACTTC. Translation: CASSFIAGPDYEQYF.

This clone has more than one count but fewer than ten. This chain connects TRBV19 to TRBJ1-1; 8 nucleotides line up with TRBD1. The J segment lost 1 base and the V segment lost 6 bases, leaving 1 base of the junction unmatched. The CDR3 is 13 residues long. Germline loops: CDR1 LNHDA, CDR2 SQIVND (reference sequence). DNA of the CDR3: TGTGCCAGTAGCGGACAGGGGAACACTGAAGCTTTCTTT. It codes for CASSGQGNTEAFF.